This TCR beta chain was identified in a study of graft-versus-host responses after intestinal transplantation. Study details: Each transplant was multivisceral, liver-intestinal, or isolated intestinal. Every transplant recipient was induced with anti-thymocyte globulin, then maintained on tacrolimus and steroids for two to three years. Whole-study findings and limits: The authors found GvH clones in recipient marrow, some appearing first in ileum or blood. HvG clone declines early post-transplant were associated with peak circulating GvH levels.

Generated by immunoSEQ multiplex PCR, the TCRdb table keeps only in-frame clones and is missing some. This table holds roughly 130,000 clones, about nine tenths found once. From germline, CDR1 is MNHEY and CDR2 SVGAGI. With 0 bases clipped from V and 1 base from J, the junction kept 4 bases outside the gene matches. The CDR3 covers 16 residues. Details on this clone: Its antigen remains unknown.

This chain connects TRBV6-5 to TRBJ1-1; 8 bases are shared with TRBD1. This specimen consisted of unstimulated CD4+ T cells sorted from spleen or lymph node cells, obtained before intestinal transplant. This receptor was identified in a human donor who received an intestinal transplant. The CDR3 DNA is TGTGCCAGCAGTTACTCGATGCAGGGGGCGAACACTGAAGCTTTCTTT. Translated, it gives CASSYSMQGANTEAFF.